The T cell receptor (beta chain) described here comes from a study of T cell responses to AZD1222 COVID-19 vaccine. Study summary: It was second doses at about 4 or about 12 weeks that were pooled. General study points: Donors were chiefly white British, with a greater number of females, and clonal diversity was perhaps underestimated. In all cases, repertoires were sampled only after the peak T cell response. Vaccine-associated CD4 TCRs spanned spike, dominant at 160-218 and 743-854.

Germline-derived CDR1 and CDR2 are LNHDA and SQIVND (reference sequence). V was pared by 5 bases and J by 3 bases, with 22 bases between. This CDR3 is 17 amino acids long. Method: immunoSEQ multiplex PCR; TCRdb's copy keeps in-frame clones and lacks some. This table holds roughly 120,000 clones, roughly 80% found once. Turning to this clone: The antigen is undetermined.

V is TRBV19 and J is TRBJ1-2, with a tentative D call TRBD1 (6 bases). Sample: peripheral blood, taken on day 0 of AZD1222 vaccination. The TCR comes from an adult in good health. CDR3 in DNA: TGTGCCAGTAGTTCGGGGACACTGGAGCGGCTCTACTATGGCTACACCTTC. It specifies CASSSGTLERLYYGYTF.